This T cell receptor (beta chain) was retrieved from a study of breast tumors, draining lymph nodes, adjacent tissues. To note about this clonotype: Its antigen is unidentified. One junction end disagrees with the germline gene, perhaps due to a read error.

Study-level findings and limits: Compared with basal-like, luminal-like tumors shared significantly more repertoire with nontumor tissue.

TCRdb independently ran MiXCR on the multiplex PCR reads; one entry per CDR3 protein. The sample shows under 20,000 distinct CDR3 sequences, 43% of them seen only once. Germline assignment: CDR1 SNHLY and CDR2 FYNNEI. CDR3 length: 15 amino acids. The sequencing input was breast tumor tissue. The rearrangement joins TRBV2 to TRBJ2-7; 8 bases are a match to TRBD1. This receptor was taken from a female donor with breast cancer. Some clones in this sample may be carry-over from other donors' samples. CDR3 sequence reads: CASGSDRARTYEQCF. In DNA, the CDR3 is TGTGCCAGCGGTTCGGACAGGGCGAGGACCTACGAGCAGTGCTTC.